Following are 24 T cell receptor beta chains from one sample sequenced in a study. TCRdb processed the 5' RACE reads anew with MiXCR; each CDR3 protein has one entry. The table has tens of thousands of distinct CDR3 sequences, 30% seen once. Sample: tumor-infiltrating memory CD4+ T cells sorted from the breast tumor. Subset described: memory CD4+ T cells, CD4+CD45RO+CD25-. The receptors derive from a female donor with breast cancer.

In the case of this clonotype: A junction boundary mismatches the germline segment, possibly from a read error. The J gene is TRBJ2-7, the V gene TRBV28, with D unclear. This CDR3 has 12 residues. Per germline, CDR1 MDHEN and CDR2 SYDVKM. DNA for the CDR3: TGTGTCAGCAGTTTAAGCTCCTACGAGCAGTACTTC. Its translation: CVSSLSSYEQYF.

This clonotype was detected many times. In nucleotides, the CDR3 is TGTGCCAGCAGTTCGACGGACAGGCTAGGCTACACCTTC. It codes for CASSSTDRLGYTF. The chain is built from TRBV12-3 or TRBV12-4 and TRBJ1-2; 7 bases fit TRBD1. The V and J ends lost 4 bases and 8 bases, in that order; junction bases with no gene match: 7. The CDR3 has 13 amino acids.

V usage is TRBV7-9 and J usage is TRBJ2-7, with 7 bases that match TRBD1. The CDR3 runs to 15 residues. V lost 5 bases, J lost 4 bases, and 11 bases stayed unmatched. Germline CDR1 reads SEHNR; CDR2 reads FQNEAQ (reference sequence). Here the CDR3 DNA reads TGTGCCAGCAGCCTCACGGGGACAGCAGATTACGAGCAGTACTTC. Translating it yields CASSLTGTADYEQYF.

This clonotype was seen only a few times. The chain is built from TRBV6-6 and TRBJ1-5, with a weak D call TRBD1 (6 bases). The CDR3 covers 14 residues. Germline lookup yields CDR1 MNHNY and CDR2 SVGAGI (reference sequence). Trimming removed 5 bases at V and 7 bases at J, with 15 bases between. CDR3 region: CASSPQGTKQPQHF. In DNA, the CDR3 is TGTGCCAGCAGTCCCCAGGGGACTAAGCAGCCCCAGCATTTT.

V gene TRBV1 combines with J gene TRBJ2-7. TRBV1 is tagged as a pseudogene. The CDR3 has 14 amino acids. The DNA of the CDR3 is TGCACCAGCAGCCAAGCAAGGAGAGCCTACGAGCAGTACTTC. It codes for CTSSQARRAYEQYF.

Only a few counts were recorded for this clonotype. The CDR3 DNA is TGCGCCAGCAGTGATGCCCAGGGGGCAGATACGCAGTATTTT. Its protein product is CASSDAQGADTQYF. The gene calls are TRBV10-1 and TRBJ2-3, with TRBD1 matching 7 bases. The CDR3 consists of 14 residues. Looked up from germline, CDR1 is WNHNN and CDR2 is SYGVQD (reference sequence). V lost 3 bases, J lost 4 bases, and 4 bases stayed unmatched.

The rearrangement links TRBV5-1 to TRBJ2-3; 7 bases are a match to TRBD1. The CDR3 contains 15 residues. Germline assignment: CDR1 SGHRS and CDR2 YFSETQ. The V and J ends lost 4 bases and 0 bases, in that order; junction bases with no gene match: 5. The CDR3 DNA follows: TGCGCCAGCAGCATAGGACAGGCTAGCACAGATACGCAGTATTTT. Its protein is CASSIGQASTDTQYF.

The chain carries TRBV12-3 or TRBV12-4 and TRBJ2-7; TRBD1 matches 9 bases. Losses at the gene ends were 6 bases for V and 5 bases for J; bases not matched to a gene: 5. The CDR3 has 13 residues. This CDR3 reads CASRSDRGDEQYF. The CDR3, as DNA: TGTGCCAGCAGGTCGGACAGGGGCGACGAGCAGTACTTC.

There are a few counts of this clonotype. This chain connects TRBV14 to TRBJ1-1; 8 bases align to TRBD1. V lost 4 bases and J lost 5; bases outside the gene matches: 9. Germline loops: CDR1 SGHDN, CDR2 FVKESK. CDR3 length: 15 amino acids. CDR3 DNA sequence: TGTGCCAGCAGCCCCCGCAGGGGGCGATGGACTGAAGCTTTCTTT. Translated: CASSPRRGRWTEAFF.

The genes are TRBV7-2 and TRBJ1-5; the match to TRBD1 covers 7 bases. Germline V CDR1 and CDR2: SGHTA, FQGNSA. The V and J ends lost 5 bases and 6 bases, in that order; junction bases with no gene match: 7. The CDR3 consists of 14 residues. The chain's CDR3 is CASSSDRVSQPQHF. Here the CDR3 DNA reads TGTGCCAGCAGCAGCGACAGGGTCAGTCAGCCCCAGCATTTT. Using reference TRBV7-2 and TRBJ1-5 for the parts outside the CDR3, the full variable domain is GAGVSQSPSNKVTEKGKDVELRCDPISGHTALYWYRQSLGQGLEFLIYFQGNSAPDKSGLPSDRFSAERTGGSVSTLTIQRTQQEDSAVYLCASSSDRVSQPQHFGDGTRLSIL.

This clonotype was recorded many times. CDR3 loop: CASSQTGELETQYF. CDR3 coding DNA: TGTGCCAGCAGCCAGACAGGGGAATTAGAGACCCAGTACTTC. The V gene is TRBV7-3, the J gene TRBJ2-5; 8 nucleotides line up with TRBD1. V shed 5 bases, J shed 4 bases, and the junction held 6 bases outside the gene matches. The CDR3 extends over 14 amino acids. Germline values: CDR1 SGHTA, CDR2 FQGTGA.

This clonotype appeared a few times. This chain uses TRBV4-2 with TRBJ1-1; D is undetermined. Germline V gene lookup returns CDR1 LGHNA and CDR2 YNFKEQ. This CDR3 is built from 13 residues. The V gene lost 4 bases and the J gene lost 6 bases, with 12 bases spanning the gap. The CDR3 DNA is TGTGCCAGCAGCCCCCTCGAGAGTTCTGAAGCTTTCTTT. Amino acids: CASSPLESSEAFF.

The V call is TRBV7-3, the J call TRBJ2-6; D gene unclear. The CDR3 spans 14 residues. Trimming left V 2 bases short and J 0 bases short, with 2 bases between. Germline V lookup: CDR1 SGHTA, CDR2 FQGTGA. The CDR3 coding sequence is TGTGCCAGCAGCTTACACTCTGGGGCCAACGTCCTGACTTTC. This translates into CASSLHSGANVLTF.

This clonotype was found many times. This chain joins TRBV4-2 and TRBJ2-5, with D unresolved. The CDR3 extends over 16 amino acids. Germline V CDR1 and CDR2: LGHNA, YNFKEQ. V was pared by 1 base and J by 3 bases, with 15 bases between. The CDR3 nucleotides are TGTGCCAGCAGCCAAGGGTCCAGCGTGGGAAAAGAGACCCAGTACTTC. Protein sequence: CASSQGSSVGKETQYF.

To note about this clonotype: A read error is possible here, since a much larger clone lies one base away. The CDR3 spells CASSRDRGNNEQSF. The CDR3 nucleotides read TGTGCCAGCAGCCGGGACAGGGGGAACAATGAGCAGTCCTTC. The chain couples TRBV4-2 to TRBJ2-1; the match to TRBD1 covers 11 bases. Germline V lookup: CDR1 LGHNA, CDR2 YNFKEQ. This CDR3 spans 14 amino acids.

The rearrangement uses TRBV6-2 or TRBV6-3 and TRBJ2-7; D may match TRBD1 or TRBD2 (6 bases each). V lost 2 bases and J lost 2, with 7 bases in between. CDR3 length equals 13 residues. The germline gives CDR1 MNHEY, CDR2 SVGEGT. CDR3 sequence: CASSYGGPYEQYF. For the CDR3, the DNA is TGTGCCAGCAGTTACGGGGGGCCCTACGAGCAGTACTTC.

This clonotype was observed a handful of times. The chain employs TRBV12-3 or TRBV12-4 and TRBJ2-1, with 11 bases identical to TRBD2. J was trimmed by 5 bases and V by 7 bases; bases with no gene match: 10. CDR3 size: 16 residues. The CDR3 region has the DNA TGTGCCAGCATCACGGGGGGACTAGCGGCCAACAATGAGCAGTTCTTC. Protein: CASITGGLAANNEQFF.

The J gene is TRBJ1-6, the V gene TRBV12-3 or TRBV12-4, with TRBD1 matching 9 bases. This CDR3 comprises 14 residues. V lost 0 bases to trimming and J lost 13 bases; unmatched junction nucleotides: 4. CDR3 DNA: TGTGCCAGCAGTTTAGCGGGGACAGGGAGGCCCCTCCACTTT. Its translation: CASSLAGTGRPLHF.

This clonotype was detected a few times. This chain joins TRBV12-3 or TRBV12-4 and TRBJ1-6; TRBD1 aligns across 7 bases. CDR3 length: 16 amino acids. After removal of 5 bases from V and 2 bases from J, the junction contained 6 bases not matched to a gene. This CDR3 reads CASSRTGNPYNSPLHF. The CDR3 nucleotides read TGTGCCAGCAGTCGGACAGGCAACCCCTATAATTCACCCCTCCACTTT.

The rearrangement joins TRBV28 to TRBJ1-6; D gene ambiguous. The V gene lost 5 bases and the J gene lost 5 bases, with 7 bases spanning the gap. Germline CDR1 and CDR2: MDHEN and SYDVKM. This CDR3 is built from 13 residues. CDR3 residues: CASSPSNNSPLHF. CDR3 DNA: TGTGCCAGCAGTCCCTCAAATAATTCACCCCTCCACTTT.

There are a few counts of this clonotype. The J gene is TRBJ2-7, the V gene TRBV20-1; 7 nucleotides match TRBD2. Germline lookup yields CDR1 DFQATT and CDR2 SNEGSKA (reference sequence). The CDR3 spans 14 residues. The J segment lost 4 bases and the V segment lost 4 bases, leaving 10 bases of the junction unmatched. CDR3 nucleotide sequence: TGCAGTGCTACCCCGGGGGGACCAGTATACGAGCAGTACTTC. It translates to CSATPGGPVYEQYF.

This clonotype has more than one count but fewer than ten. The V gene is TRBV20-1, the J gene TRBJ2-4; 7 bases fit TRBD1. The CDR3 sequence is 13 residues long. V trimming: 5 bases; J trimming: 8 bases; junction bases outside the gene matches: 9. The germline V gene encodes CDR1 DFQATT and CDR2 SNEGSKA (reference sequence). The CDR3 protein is CSARQGTGDIQYF. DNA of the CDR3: TGCAGTGCTCGACAGGGCACTGGAGACATTCAGTACTTC.

The CDR3 bases are TGTGCCAGCAGCCCGGGACTCACAGGGGATACGCAGTATTTT. Residues: CASSPGLTGDTQYF. The J gene is TRBJ2-3, the V gene TRBV6-2 or TRBV6-3, with D perhaps given as TRBD1 or TRBD2 (6 bases each). The germline V gene has CDR1 MNHEY and CDR2 SVGEGT. The CDR3 contains 14 residues. V shed 6 bases and J shed 6 bases, with 16 bases lying between them.

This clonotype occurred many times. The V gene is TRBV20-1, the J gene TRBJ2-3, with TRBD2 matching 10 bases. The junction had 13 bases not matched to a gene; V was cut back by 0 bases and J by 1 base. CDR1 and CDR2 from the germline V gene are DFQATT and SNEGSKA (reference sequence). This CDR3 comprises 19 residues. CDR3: CSARDRLAGPPGGTDTQYF. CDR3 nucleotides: TGCAGTGCTAGAGATAGACTAGCGGGCCCCCCGGGCGGCACAGATACGCAGTATTTT.